These 30 T cell receptor beta chains were sequenced from one sample in a study of human T cells and chemical hapten exposure. TCRdb used MiXCR to reprocess the RACE reads, holding one entry per CDR3 protein. The top ten hold more than 5.5% of the sample, which has about 380,000 distinct CDR3 sequences, just under 6.5% seen once. The time point is: patch test 2, 6 weeks after DPC sensitization. The treatment: therapeutic diphenylcyclopropenone sensitization with weekly scalp DPC. Sequences were derived from whole blood, sampled in connection with sensitization to the hapten diphenylcyclopropenone (DPC). All receptors derive from a woman younger than 35 with alopecia areata. Some clones in this sample may be carry-over from other donors' samples.

Many counts were recorded for this clonotype. V usage is TRBV20-1 and J usage is TRBJ1-6, with unresolved D. Trimming took off 3 bases at V and 5 bases at J, with 5 bases between the two ends. Per the germline V gene, CDR1 is DFQATT and CDR2 is SNEGSKA (reference sequence). This CDR3 region has 12 residues. The CDR3 DNA follows: TGCAGTGCTAGCGACAATAATTCACCCCTCCACTTT. Translating gives CSASDNNSPLHF.

This clonotype counts as large. J is TRBJ1-5 and V is TRBV12-3 or TRBV12-4, with a weak D call TRBD1 (5 bases). The ends were cut back, 6 bases at V and 2 bases at J, with 11 bases in the middle. This CDR3 has 14 amino acids. The CDR3 sequence: CASSLGQGNQPQHF. The DNA for the CDR3 is TGTGCCAGCAGCTTGGGGCAGGGCAATCAGCCCCAGCATTTT.

This chain connects TRBV28 to TRBJ2-5; the D gene is possibly TRBD2 (6 bases). V was pared by 6 bases and J by 3 bases, with 17 bases between. The germline gives CDR1 MDHEN, CDR2 SYDVKM. The CDR3 covers 15 residues. The CDR3 loop reads CASSPYRDSEETQYF. The DNA for the CDR3 is TGTGCCAGCAGCCCTTACCGGGACTCCGAAGAGACCCAGTACTTC.

This clonotype has just a few counts. The chain has TRBV6-2 or TRBV6-3 and TRBJ1-1; 7 nucleotides align to TRBD1. Per the germline V gene, CDR1 is MNHEY and CDR2 is SVGEGT. Losses at the gene ends were 1 base for V and 5 bases for J; bases not matched to a gene: 4. The length of the CDR3 is 14 residues. The DNA for the CDR3 is TGTGCCAGCAGTTACTTACAGGGGAGGACTGAAGCTTTCTTT. As protein: CASSYLQGRTEAFF.

This clonotype was counted only a few times. The rearrangement uses TRBV6-2 or TRBV6-3 and TRBJ1-5; D is possibly TRBD1 (5 bases). CDR3 length equals 13 residues. The V gene lost 2 bases and the J gene lost 7 bases, with 9 bases spanning the gap. CDR1 is MNHEY, CDR2 SVGEGT, per germline. The CDR3 bases are TGTGCCAGCAGTTACGGGGGGACCCAGCCCCAGCATTTT. It encodes CASSYGGTQPQHF.

This clonotype was picked up many times. The chain employs TRBV6-5 and TRBJ2-7; 9 positions match TRBD2. This CDR3 has 14 amino acids. With 5 bases clipped from V and 3 bases from J, the junction kept 5 bases outside the gene matches. Germline loops: CDR1 MNHEY, CDR2 SVGAGI. The CDR3 region is CASSTGTSNYEQYF. CDR3 coding DNA: TGTGCCAGCAGTACCGGGACTAGCAACTACGAGCAGTACTTC.

This clonotype was detected only a few times. The genes are TRBV18 and TRBJ1-5, with D unresolved. Per germline, CDR1 KGHSH and CDR2 LQKENI. Deletions cut 5 bases from V and 0 bases from J, with 14 bases between. The CDR3 length is 16 residues. The CDR3 here is CASSLETVYSNQPQHF. The CDR3 DNA follows: TGTGCCAGCTCATTGGAGACCGTTTATAGCAATCAGCCCCAGCATTTT.

This clonotype showed up many times. The rearrangement joins TRBV3-1 to TRBJ1-1, with TRBD1 as a possible D gene (6 bases). CDR1 is LGHDT, CDR2 YNNKEL, per germline (reference sequence). The CDR3 length is 15 residues. V shed 1 base and J shed 5 bases, with 14 bases lying between them. The chain's CDR3 is CASSQVGAGRTEAFF. For the CDR3, the DNA is TGTGCCAGCAGCCAAGTGGGGGCAGGTCGGACTGAAGCTTTCTTT.

This clonotype was observed a handful of times. This chain connects TRBV5-1 to TRBJ2-3; D remains unclear. The CDR3 totals 15 residues. The germline V and J ends were trimmed by 2 bases and 0 bases, with 10 bases remaining between them. The germline V gene has CDR1 SGHRS and CDR2 YFSETQ. This CDR3 is CASSFIGHSTDTQYF. The CDR3, as DNA: TGCGCCAGCAGCTTCATCGGCCATAGCACAGATACGCAGTATTTT.

The sample holds a few counts of this clonotype. The chain combines TRBV7-2 with TRBJ2-3, with a weak D call TRBD2 (6 bases). The CDR3 spans 16 residues. V lost 5 bases and J lost 4, with 19 bases in between. From germline, CDR1 is SGHTA and CDR2 FQGNSA. The CDR3 DNA reads as TGTGCCAGCAGCACGTTCCGGGGAGGCCCGGCAGATACGCAGTATTTT. Residues: CASSTFRGGPADTQYF.

This clonotype was recorded a few times. J is TRBJ1-5 and V is TRBV28, with 7 bases that match TRBD1. Germline V lookup: CDR1 MDHEN, CDR2 SYDVKM. J lost 0 bases, V lost 6 bases, and 14 bases had no gene match. The CDR3 loop spans 18 amino acids. CDR3 amino acids: CASSLSGTALYSNQPQHF. DNA of the CDR3: TGTGCCAGCAGCCTATCTGGGACAGCCCTTTATAGCAATCAGCCCCAGCATTTT.

This clonotype was counted at least ten times. V is TRBV2 and J is TRBJ1-2; D is unclear. There are 12 residues in the CDR3. Germline V gene lookup returns CDR1 SNHLY and CDR2 FYNNEI. V was trimmed by 4 bases and J by 1 base, leaving 4 bases between them. CDR3 in DNA: TGTGCCAGCAGTGGGGATAACTATGGCTACACCTTC. This encodes CASSGDNYGYTF.

Many counts were recorded for this clonotype. CDR3 sequence reads: CASSEASQLEYF. CDR3 nucleotides: TGTGCCAGCAGTGAAGCAAGTCAGCTGGAGTACTTC. This chain uses TRBV6-1 with TRBJ2-7; D is ambiguous. The ends were cut back, 0 bases at V and 11 bases at J, with 11 bases in the middle. Germline CDR1 reads MNHNS; CDR2 reads SASEGT. The CDR3 loop spans 12 amino acids.

This clonotype occurred many times. V gene TRBV7-2 combines with J gene TRBJ1-2; D gene unclear. Between the trimmed V and J ends, which lost 1 base and 6 bases, there was a span of 12 bases. Germline V CDR1 and CDR2: SGHTA, FQGNSA. This CDR3 is built from 14 residues. The CDR3 sequence: CASSLGGVTDGYTF. The CDR3 DNA reads TGTGCCAGCAGCTTAGGGGGAGTTACTGATGGCTACACCTTC.

This clonotype appeared a few times. The V and J genes are TRBV12-3 or TRBV12-4 and TRBJ1-4; D gene uncertain. The V and J ends lost 7 bases and 6 bases respectively, with 15 bases between them. The CDR3 has 14 residues. CDR3 nucleotides: TGTGCCAGCAAATCCAGGTCTGGGGATGAAAAACTGTTTTTT. It yields the protein CASKSRSGDEKLFF.

The chain carries TRBV2 and TRBJ2-5; TRBD1 aligns across 9 bases. CDR3 size: 15 residues. CDR1 is SNHLY and CDR2 is FYNNEI in the germline V gene. The V segment lost 7 bases and the J segment 2 bases; nucleotides outside the gene matches: 8. CDR3 sequence (DNA): TGTGCCAGCAATCGAAGGGGGACAGGGCAAGAGACCCAGTACTTC. It codes for CASNRRGTGQETQYF.

This clonotype occurred many times. The gene calls are TRBV20-1 and TRBJ1-5; tentative D call: TRBD1 (6 bases). Trimming took 3 bases from V and 4 from J, leaving 16 bases between them. CDR1 and CDR2 from the germline V gene are DFQATT and SNEGSKA (reference sequence). This CDR3 has 15 amino acids. The CDR3 reads CSASGTSGVNQPQHF. Here the CDR3 DNA reads TGCAGTGCTAGCGGGACATCGGGAGTAAATCAGCCCCAGCATTTT.

V gene TRBV19 combines with J gene TRBJ1-2; 7 nucleotides line up with TRBD1. The CDR3 is 13 residues long. The V gene end was trimmed by 4 bases and the J gene end by 6 bases; junction bases not matched to a gene: 5. CDR1 is LNHDA and CDR2 is SQIVND in the germline V gene (reference sequence). DNA of the CDR3: TGTGCCAGTAGTACGGCCAGGGGGAATGGCTACACCTTC. Encoded protein: CASSTARGNGYTF.

Ten or more counts support this clonotype. The genes are TRBV3-1 and TRBJ1-2, with D uncertain. The V end lost 1 base, the J end lost 6 bases, and 12 bases lay between the germline ends. Germline V gene lookup returns CDR1 LGHDT and CDR2 YNNKEL (reference sequence). The CDR3 has 14 amino acids. The CDR3 sequence is CASSQGVKSDGYTF. CDR3 DNA sequence: TGTGCCAGCAGCCAAGGGGTCAAATCCGATGGCTACACCTTC.

This clonotype has more than one count but fewer than ten. The chain combines TRBV20-1 with TRBJ1-1; D unresolved. CDR1 is DFQATT and CDR2 is SNEGSKA in the germline V gene (reference sequence). Trimming left V 0 bases short and J 0 bases short, with 5 bases between. CDR3 length: 13 amino acids. The CDR3 spells CSAREQLNTEAFF. The DNA for the CDR3 is TGCAGTGCTAGAGAACAGTTGAACACTGAAGCTTTCTTT.

Only a few counts were recorded for this clonotype. The J gene is TRBJ1-1, the V gene TRBV7-2; D is unresolved. V lost 2 bases, J lost 2 bases, and 6 bases lay in between. Per the germline V gene, CDR1 is SGHTA and CDR2 is FQGNSA. The CDR3 is 13 amino acids. CDR3 amino acids: CASSLLFNTEAFF. For the CDR3, the DNA is TGTGCCAGCAGCTTACTGTTCAACACTGAAGCTTTCTTT.

This clonotype was counted between two and nine times. The chain joins TRBV20-1 to TRBJ1-1; the D gene is possibly TRBD1 (5 bases). CDR3 length equals 14 residues. Per the germline V gene, CDR1 is DFQATT and CDR2 is SNEGSKA (reference sequence). V lost 0 bases and J lost 3, with 11 bases in between. The chain's CDR3 is CSARDLRGDTEAFF. The CDR3 coding sequence is TGCAGTGCTAGAGATCTGAGGGGCGACACTGAAGCTTTCTTT.

This clonotype has a count of ten or more. This sequence joins TRBV5-1 and TRBJ1-1; 9 positions match TRBD1. The CDR3 consists of 17 residues. V shed 0 bases, J shed 1 base, and the junction held 7 bases outside the gene matches. CDR1 is SGHRS, CDR2 YFSETQ, per germline. CDR3 region: CASSLDPQGAGNTEAFF. The CDR3 nucleotides are TGCGCCAGCAGCTTGGACCCACAGGGGGCGGGGAACACTGAAGCTTTCTTT.

The chain has TRBV25-1 and TRBJ1-2; tentative D call: TRBD1 (5 bases). Germline V gene lookup returns CDR1 MGHDK and CDR2 SYGVNS. The CDR3 is made up of 14 amino acids. V lost 1 base, J lost 4 bases, and 10 bases lay in between. CDR3 residues: CASSEWGRSYGYTF. For the CDR3, the DNA is TGTGCCAGCAGTGAATGGGGCAGATCCTATGGCTACACCTTC.

This clonotype occurred a few times. The chain carries TRBV19 and TRBJ2-6; D perhaps matches TRBD2 (6 bases). Germline values: CDR1 LNHDA, CDR2 SQIVND (reference sequence). Between the trimmed V and J ends, which lost 7 bases and 2 bases, there was a span of 12 bases. This CDR3 comprises 15 residues. CDR3 coding DNA: TGTGCCAGTAAAAAGGAGGGGACTGGGGCCAACGTCCTGACTTTC. This codes for CASKKEGTGANVLTF.

This clonotype was observed a handful of times. The chain recombines TRBV7-2 with TRBJ2-1; tentatively, D is TRBD1 or TRBD2 (5 bases each). CDR1 is SGHTA, CDR2 FQGNSA, per germline. The CDR3 spans 15 residues. Trimming took 5 bases from V and 10 from J, leaving 21 bases between them. CDR3 in DNA: TGTGCCAGCAGCCCACCGGGACGTGGGCTCCTAGAGCAGTTCTTC. Encoded protein: CASSPPGRGLLEQFF.

This clonotype has at least ten counts. The CDR3: CASSYLGPPYNEQFF. In nucleotides, the CDR3 is TGTGCCAGCAGTTACCTGGGTCCCCCCTACAATGAGCAGTTCTTC. The genes are TRBV6-2 or TRBV6-3 and TRBJ2-1; D ambiguous. Germline-derived CDR1 and CDR2 are MNHEY and SVGEGT. Trimming stripped 2 bases from V and 2 bases from J, with 10 bases between. The CDR3 sequence is 15 residues long.

The J gene is TRBJ2-4, the V gene TRBV7-9; 8 bases line up with TRBD1. Trimming took 1 base from V and 12 from J; bases not matched to a gene: 20. The CDR3 consists of 18 residues. The germline V gene has CDR1 SEHNR and CDR2 FQNEAQ (reference sequence). The CDR3 protein is CASSLVRRPGQAFRDQYF. DNA for the CDR3: TGTGCCAGCAGCTTAGTCCGACGCCCGGGACAGGCCTTTAGGGATCAGTACTTC.

In its sample, this clonotype was seen many times. The rearrangement links TRBV3-1 to TRBJ1-4; a weak D match, TRBD1 (6 bases). Germline CDR1 and CDR2: LGHDT and YNNKEL (reference sequence). The CDR3 is 14 residues long. V was cut by 4 bases and J by 11 bases, with 17 bases left in between. The CDR3 protein is CASSPGTTGGKLFF. CDR3 sequence (DNA): TGTGCCAGCAGCCCCGGGACAACCGGCGGGAAACTGTTTTTT.

This sequence joins TRBV7-2 and TRBJ1-6, with D unclear. The CDR3 has 15 residues. The V and J ends lost 0 bases and 14 bases respectively, with 17 bases between them. Germline loops: CDR1 SGHTA, CDR2 FQGNSA. The CDR3 DNA reads TGTGCCAGCAGCTTAGCAACAGCTGGCTTAATTACCCTCCACTTT. Its protein is CASSLATAGLITLHF. Full variable domain (missing parts from reference TRBV7-2 and TRBJ1-6): GAGVSQSPSNKVTEKGKDVELRCDPISGHTALYWYRQSLGQGLEFLIYFQGNSAPDKSGLPSDRFSAERTGGSVSTLTIQRTQQEDSAVYLCASSLATAGLITLHFGNGTRLTVT.